Following are 27 T cell receptor beta chains from one sample sequenced in a study of identifying expanded T cells in peripheral blood (dated by TCRdb to the late 2010s). Receptors were amplified or captured by the immunoSEQ multiplex PCR assay. The table was pulled from immuneACCESS by TCRdb, which kept in-frame rearrangements only. Such tables lose some clones; where checked, under half of the loss comes from unresolved V genes, and the rest has no known cause. The sample profile shows approximately 100,000 clones; around nine tenths of them were found once. Of the sample, roughly 17% is held by the ten largest clones. The specimen was blood. These TCRs come from a person between 18 and 70 years old in good health.

The V call is TRBV10-2, the J call TRBJ1-1; 10 nucleotides line up with TRBD1. The CDR3 has 14 amino acids. Germline lookup yields CDR1 WSHSY and CDR2 SAAADI. Trimming at V came to 6 bases and at J to 3 bases, leaving 4 bases not matched to a gene. This chain's CDR3 is CASRTGTGDTEAFF. In DNA, the CDR3 is TGCGCCAGCAGAACCGGGACAGGGGACACTGAAGCTTTCTTT.

This clone appeared a single time. The V and J genes are TRBV6-6 and TRBJ1-2, with TRBD1 matching over 7 bases. CDR3 length equals 13 residues. Trimming cost V 2 bases and J 8 bases; bases outside gene matches: 5. Germline assignment: CDR1 MNHNY and CDR2 SVGAGI (reference sequence). CDR3 in amino acids: CASSYGRDSGYTF. In nucleotides, the CDR3 is TGTGCCAGCAGTTACGGCAGGGACAGCGGCTACACCTTC.

The V and J genes are TRBV19 and TRBJ2-5; 8 bases agree with TRBD2. This CDR3 spans 16 amino acids. After removal of 3 bases from V and 4 bases from J, the junction contained 10 bases not matched to a gene. Per germline, CDR1 LNHDA and CDR2 SQIVND (reference sequence). Written as DNA, the CDR3 is TGTGCCAGTAGTATGGGTCGGGGGGGCCCGGCAGAGACCCAGTACTTC. Protein: CASSMGRGGPAETQYF.

The V and J genes are TRBV19 and TRBJ1-2; weak D call: TRBD1 (5 bases). Trimming stripped 7 bases from V and 3 bases from J, with 18 bases between. Germline V gene lookup returns CDR1 LNHDA and CDR2 SQIVND (reference sequence). The CDR3 length is 15 residues. The CDR3 coding sequence is TGTGCCAGTAAACCAAGCTGGGGCGCCGACTATGGCTACACCTTC. Its translation: CASKPSWGADYGYTF.

V usage is TRBV7-7 and J usage is TRBJ2-5; D is unresolved. CDR3 size: 14 residues. V was pared by 1 base and J by 0 bases, with 6 bases between. Germline assignment: CDR1 SSHAT and CDR2 FNYEAQ (reference sequence). The DNA for the CDR3 is TGTGCCAGCAGCTTAGTCGGTAACCAAGAGACCCAGTACTTC. Amino acids: CASSLVGNQETQYF.

The chain links TRBV7-6 to TRBJ2-2, with 11 bases matching TRBD2. This CDR3 has 18 residues. Germline CDR1 is SGHVS and CDR2 is FNYEAQ. Germline trimming cut 10 bases from V and 2 bases from J; bases unmatched to any gene: 15. CDR3 sequence reads: CAIPLASGGRTNTGELFF. In DNA form, the CDR3 reads TGTGCCATCCCCCTTGCTAGCGGGGGGCGAACTAACACCGGGGAGCTGTTTTTT.

The chain joins TRBV30 to TRBJ2-7; no reliable D call. Germline-derived CDR1 and CDR2 are GTSNPN and SVGIG (reference sequence). CDR3 length equals 13 residues. Deletions cut 0 bases from V and 9 bases from J, with 15 bases between. Written as DNA, the CDR3 is TGTGCCTGGAGTGTCCGGACGGGCTTGGGGCAGTACTTC. It yields the protein CAWSVRTGLGQYF.

V is TRBV7-9 and J is TRBJ1-1; D uncertain. The CDR3 runs to 12 residues. The V end was cut by 2 bases, the J end by 1 base, with 2 bases between. The germline V gene has CDR1 SEHNR and CDR2 FQNEAQ (reference sequence). CDR3 in DNA: TGTGCCAGCAGCTTAACGAACACTGAAGCTTTCTTT. This translates into CASSLTNTEAFF.

This clone was picked up one time. The genes are TRBV5-5 and TRBJ1-5; D call uncertain. CDR1 is SGHKS and CDR2 is YYEKEE in the germline V gene (reference sequence). The CDR3 loop spans 17 amino acids. V lost 0 bases to trimming and J lost 0 bases, with 13 bases between them. The chain's CDR3 is CASSLGGSPYSNQPQHF. For the CDR3, the DNA is TGTGCCAGCAGCTTGGGAGGCAGCCCCTATAGCAATCAGCCCCAGCATTTT.

The chain employs TRBV11-2 and TRBJ2-2; 9 nucleotides line up with TRBD2. Trimming cost V 4 bases and J 7 bases; bases outside gene matches: 13. Germline V CDR1 and CDR2: SGHAT, FQNNGV. The CDR3 sequence is 17 residues long. CDR3 loop: CASSSGLGGGAIGELFF. In nucleotides, the CDR3 is TGTGCCAGCAGCTCAGGGCTTGGCGGGGGGGCCATCGGGGAGCTGTTTTTT. Complete variable domain (other parts from reference TRBV11-2 and TRBJ2-2): EAGVAQSPRYKIIEKRQSVAFWCNPISGHATLYWYQQILGQGPKLLIQFQNNGVVDDSQLPKDRFSAERLKGVDSTLKIQPAKLEDSAVYLCASSSGLGGGAIGELFFGEGSRLTVL.

J is TRBJ2-7 and V is TRBV11-2; tentatively, D is TRBD1 or TRBD2 (6 bases each). Per the germline V gene, CDR1 is SGHAT and CDR2 is FQNNGV. V dropped 0 bases and J dropped 3 bases, with 21 bases sitting between them. The CDR3 loop spans 18 amino acids. CDR3 sequence (DNA): TGTGCCAGCAGCTTAGATTGGGGGGCTGGACAAACCTACTACGAGCAGTACTTC. Its protein product is CASSLDWGAGQTYYEQYF.

This chain uses TRBV27 with TRBJ2-1, with 15 nucleotides matching TRBD2. The V and J ends lost 10 bases and 7 bases, in that order; junction bases with no gene match: 17. The CDR3 spans 18 residues. The germline V gene encodes CDR1 MNHEY and CDR2 SMNVEV (reference sequence). In nucleotides, the CDR3 is TGTGCCACCAAGCCAGCCCAGGGACTAGCGGGGGGAAGGAATGAGCAGTTCTTC. Residues: CATKPAQGLAGGRNEQFF.

In regard to this clone: The same CDR3 is also encoded by other DNA sequences in this sample. CDR3 in DNA: TGTGCCAGTAGTATAGGCGTTTCTGGAAACACCATATATTTT. This sequence encodes CASSIGVSGNTIYF. The V call is TRBV19, the J call TRBJ1-3; no definite D call. Germline V gives CDR1 LNHDA, CDR2 SQIVND (reference sequence). There are 14 residues in the CDR3. V gave up 1 base and J gave up 1 base, with 5 bases separating them.

There are a few counts of this clone. V usage is TRBV6-5 and J usage is TRBJ2-7; possibly TRBD1 for D (6 bases). This CDR3 region has 14 residues. V was pared by 4 bases and J by 6 bases, with 16 bases between. Per the germline V gene, CDR1 is MNHEY and CDR2 is SVGAGI. CDR3 amino acids: CASSSVYRVGEQYF. The CDR3 DNA reads as TGTGCCAGCAGTTCCGTTTACAGGGTGGGCGAGCAGTACTTC.

The CDR3 DNA follows: TGCGCCAGCAGCCAGCTCTGGAGGAACATTCAGTACTTC. It translates to CASSQLWRNIQYF. The chain uses TRBV4-1 and TRBJ2-4; D perhaps matches TRBD2 (5 bases). V shed 3 bases and J shed 7 bases, with 10 bases lying between them. The CDR3 is made up of 13 amino acids. CDR1 and CDR2 from the germline V gene are MGHRA and YSYEKL.

This clone was seen only once. The V call is TRBV11-2, the J call TRBJ2-7; no firm D call. Per the germline V gene, CDR1 is SGHAT and CDR2 is FQNNGV. The CDR3 sequence is 14 residues long. V lost 5 bases and J 0 bases, leaving 11 bases between the germline ends. The CDR3 sequence is CASSRTGSSYEQYF. Here the CDR3 DNA reads TGTGCCAGCAGCCGCACCGGCAGCTCCTACGAGCAGTACTTC.

The chain combines TRBV5-6 with TRBJ1-6; D is perhaps TRBD1 (5 bases). Trimming stripped 3 bases from V and 7 bases from J, with 14 bases between. The CDR3 length is 15 residues. The germline V gene encodes CDR1 SGHDT and CDR2 YYEEEE. In DNA, the CDR3 is TGTGCCAGCAGCTCTCTGCGGGACGTAAATTCACCCCTCCACTTT. It yields the protein CASSSLRDVNSPLHF.

The chain links TRBV6-6 to TRBJ2-7; 9 bases fit TRBD1. The CDR3 totals 16 residues. After removal of 5 bases from V and 0 bases from J, the junction contained 8 bases not matched to a gene. The germline V gene encodes CDR1 MNHNY and CDR2 SVGAGI (reference sequence). CDR3: CASSGLGQGISYEQYF. CDR3 nucleotide sequence: TGTGCCAGCAGTGGGTTGGGACAGGGAATCTCCTACGAGCAGTACTTC.

The chain uses TRBV4-1 and TRBJ2-3; 10 nucleotides agree with TRBD2. CDR1 and CDR2 from the germline V gene are MGHRA and YSYEKL. J gave up 1 base and V 4 bases, and 14 bases lay outside the gene matches. There are 19 residues in the CDR3. CDR3 in amino acids: CASSLSVSGGSRGTDTQYF. As DNA, the CDR3 is TGCGCCAGCAGCCTCTCGGTTAGCGGGGGGTCGAGGGGCACAGATACGCAGTATTTT.

A few counts support this clone. The genes are TRBV27 and TRBJ2-7, with D perhaps TRBD1 (6 bases). Germline CDR1 and CDR2: MNHEY and SMNVEV (reference sequence). V was pared by 1 base and J by 11 bases, with 18 bases between. The CDR3 is 14 residues long. CDR3 in DNA: TGTGCCAGCAGTTTATTTCGTCGAAGGGGGATCAAGTACTTC. It yields the protein CASSLFRRRGIKYF.

This clone was seen a single time. This rearrangement joins TRBV6-5 to TRBJ2-5, with D uncertain. Germline V gene sequence: CDR1 MNHEY, CDR2 SVGAGI. The CDR3 is 14 amino acids. V was shortened by 2 bases and J by 5 bases, with 12 bases between the two germline ends. CDR3 nucleotide sequence: TGTGCCAGCAGTTACGACAAGTTCAGGGAGACCCAGTACTTC. Protein sequence: CASSYDKFRETQYF.

The chain combines TRBV21-1 with TRBJ1-1. TRBV21-1 is an annotated pseudogene. The CDR3 is made up of 12 amino acids. CDR3 nucleotides: TGTGCCAGCAGCAAGGGGGGGCCTGAAGCTTTCTTT. Protein product: CASSKGGPEAFF.

V gene TRBV18 combines with J gene TRBJ1-6; a weak D match, TRBD1 (5 bases). The CDR3 is made up of 17 amino acids. Trimming pared 0 bases from V and 10 bases from J, leaving 19 bases between. Germline CDR1 and CDR2: KGHSH and LQKENI. The DNA of the CDR3 is TGTGCCAGCTCACCACCGCGGGGCTATCTTACGGGCTCACCCCTCCACTTT. It is translated as CASSPPRGYLTGSPLHF.

This clone showed up just once. V and J are TRBV28 and TRBJ1-6; maybe TRBD1 (5 bases). Per the germline V gene, CDR1 is MDHEN and CDR2 is SYDVKM. This CDR3 region has 15 residues. V lost 4 bases and J lost 9, with 16 bases in between. CDR3 in amino acids: CASSSPVEGSSPLHF. Here the CDR3 DNA reads TGTGCCAGCAGTTCCCCCGTCGAGGGGAGTTCACCCCTCCACTTT. Using reference TRBV28 and TRBJ1-6 for the parts outside the CDR3, the full variable domain is DVKVTQSSRYLVKRTGEKVFLECVQDMDHENMFWYRQDPGLGLRLIYFSYDVKMKEKGDIPEGYSVSREKKERFSLILESASTNQTSMYLCASSSPVEGSSPLHFGNGTRLTVT.

J is TRBJ1-3 and V is TRBV5-6; D not resolved. Trimming stripped 0 bases from V and 3 bases from J, with 13 bases between. Per germline, CDR1 SGHDT and CDR2 YYEEEE. CDR3 size: 16 residues. DNA of the CDR3: TGTGCCAGCAGCTTGGAGGGCCGAGCCTTTGGAAACACCATATATTTT. The encoded protein is CASSLEGRAFGNTIYF.

The genes are TRBV19 and TRBJ1-1; D uncertain. Germline-derived CDR1 and CDR2 are LNHDA and SQIVND (reference sequence). The CDR3 is 16 amino acids. Trimming cost V 7 bases and J 5 bases, with 23 bases left between them. CDR3 amino acids: CASTPNSVPGITEAFF. CDR3 DNA sequence: TGTGCCAGTACCCCCAACAGCGTGCCGGGGATAACTGAAGCTTTCTTT.

This chain connects TRBV15 to TRBJ2-7; no definite D call. Germline V gene lookup returns CDR1 LNHNV and CDR2 YYDKDF (reference sequence). Trimming shortened V by 5 bases and J by 2 bases, and 10 bases separated the two germline ends. The CDR3 contains 13 residues. The DNA for the CDR3 is TGTGCCACCAGCGCTGTCGGACCCTACGAGCAGTACTTC. Protein sequence: CATSAVGPYEQYF.